The 16 T cell receptor beta chains below all came from one sample that was sequenced in a study of cytomegalovirus exposure and HLA in healthy donors (dated by TCRdb to 2016 to 2017). Receptor libraries were prepared by the immunoSEQ multiplex PCR assay. TCRdb took over this immuneACCESS table, retaining in-frame rearrangements with V and J assigned. Such tables are incomplete; in checked studies, under half of the missing clones stem from an unresolved V gene, and the remainder is unexplained. Here the sample has approximately 180,000 clones; just under 90% occur a single time. Approximately 1.5% of the sample is taken by the ten largest. Input material: PBMCs. Receptor source: a woman aged 25 to 39 in good health and CMV-seronegative.

The rearrangement uses TRBV10-3 and TRBJ2-7, with D perhaps TRBD1 (6 bases). Trimming cost V 8 bases and J 2 bases, with 13 bases left between them. The CDR3 has 13 residues. Germline lookup yields CDR1 ENHRY and CDR2 SYGVKD. CDR3 sequence: CAIFSDRTYEQYF. The DNA of the CDR3 is TGTGCCATCTTTTCCGACAGGACCTACGAGCAGTACTTC.

The chain has TRBV10-2 and TRBJ2-5, with 9 bases matching TRBD2. Germline V gene lookup returns CDR1 WSHSY and CDR2 SAAADI. V was clipped by 7 bases and J by 5 bases; unmatched bases: 8. CDR3 length: 14 residues. CDR3 sequence (DNA): TGCGCCAGCAAGTATAGCGGGGGTGGGGAGACCCAGTACTTC. This translates into CASKYSGGGETQYF.

The J gene is TRBJ1-1, the V gene TRBV29-1, with 9 bases aligning to TRBD1. V lost 6 bases and J lost 2; bases outside the gene matches: 4. This CDR3 has 13 amino acids. Germline loops: CDR1 SQVTM, CDR2 ANQGSEA. The CDR3 DNA sequence: TGCAGCGTCCACAGGGGGCTCAACACTGAAGCTTTCTTT. It translates to CSVHRGLNTEAFF.

This clone occurred once. The V call is TRBV5-6, the J call TRBJ2-3; a weak D match, TRBD2 (5 bases). The CDR3 totals 16 residues. V lost 4 bases and J lost 4, with 19 bases in between. Per the germline V gene, CDR1 is SGHDT and CDR2 is YYEEEE. The CDR3 sequence: CASSPGPGLIADTQYF. CDR3 DNA: TGTGCCAGCAGCCCCGGACCGGGGTTAATCGCAGATACGCAGTATTTT.

The V and J genes are TRBV29-1 and TRBJ2-1; TRBD1 matches 7 bases. CDR3 size: 12 residues. Germline CDR1 reads SQVTM; CDR2 reads ANQGSEA. Trimming cost V 2 bases and J 10 bases; bases outside gene matches: 5. CDR3 in amino acids: CSVEWTGSEQFF. The DNA for the CDR3 is TGCAGCGTTGAATGGACAGGTAGCGAGCAGTTCTTC.

This chain joins TRBV11-1 and TRBJ1-2; D might be TRBD1 (6 bases). The CDR3 contains 16 residues. The V gene lost 6 bases and the J gene lost 3 bases, with 20 bases spanning the gap. The germline V gene encodes CDR1 SGHAT and CDR2 FQDESV (reference sequence). Here the CDR3 reads CASSFCRDRLDYGYTF. DNA of the CDR3: TGTGCCAGCAGTTTTTGCCGAGACAGGTTAGACTATGGCTACACCTTC.

The V and J genes are TRBV6-5 and TRBJ2-1; 7 nucleotides line up with TRBD1. From germline, CDR1 is MNHEY and CDR2 SVGAGI. The CDR3 is made up of 14 amino acids. The trim removed 4 bases at V and 7 bases at J, leaving 7 bases unmatched. CDR3 loop: CASSSQSRGNEQFF. The CDR3 nucleotides read TGTGCCAGCAGTTCCCAGAGCAGGGGGAATGAGCAGTTCTTC.

This chain connects TRBV7-6 to TRBJ2-7; 8 bases are shared with TRBD2. With 6 bases clipped from V and 2 bases from J, the junction kept 9 bases outside the gene matches. The CDR3 length is 15 residues. The V gene's germline CDR1 is SGHVS and CDR2 FNYEAQ. This CDR3 reads CASRLRPAGAYEQYF. CDR3 in DNA: TGTGCCAGCAGGCTCAGGCCAGCGGGGGCCTACGAGCAGTACTTC.

This chain uses TRBV7-9 with TRBJ2-7; weak D call: TRBD1 (6 bases). The V end was cut by 5 bases, the J end by 3 bases, with 17 bases between. Germline-derived CDR1 and CDR2 are SEHNR and FQNEAQ (reference sequence). This CDR3 has 15 residues. The CDR3 region has the DNA TGTGCCAGCAGCCCCCCCTCGGACAGTATCTACGAGCAGTACTTC. As protein: CASSPPSDSIYEQYF.

This clone was observed a few times. The chain employs TRBV27 and TRBJ1-6; no clear D. The V end was cut by 5 bases, the J end by 6 bases, with 11 bases between. The V gene's germline CDR1 is MNHEY and CDR2 SMNVEV (reference sequence). The CDR3 totals 14 residues. The CDR3 DNA is TGTGCCAGCAGTATTCGCGATACTAATTCACCCCTCCACTTT. Translation gives CASSIRDTNSPLHF.

This chain joins TRBV2 and TRBJ2-2; possible D gene TRBD2, 5 bases. This CDR3 spans 14 amino acids. Trimming took off 8 bases at V and 2 bases at J, with 12 bases between the two ends. The germline V gene has CDR1 SNHLY and CDR2 FYNNEI. CDR3 sequence: CASRGGLNTGELFF. DNA for the CDR3: TGTGCCAGCCGCGGAGGTCTCAACACCGGGGAGCTGTTTTTT.

The chain recombines TRBV7-9 with TRBJ1-5, with 12 bases fitting TRBD1. Losses at the gene ends were 5 bases for V and 3 bases for J; bases not matched to a gene: 5. The CDR3 has 16 residues. The V gene's germline CDR1 is SEHNR and CDR2 FQNEAQ (reference sequence). The CDR3 nucleotides are TGTGCCAGCAGCCCGGGACAGGGGGCGGACAATCAGCCCCAGCATTTT. Protein sequence: CASSPGQGADNQPQHF. Based on the CDR3 plus reference TRBV7-9 and TRBJ1-5, the full variable domain is DTGVSQNPRHKITKRGQNVTFRCDPISEHNRLYWYRQTLGQGPEFLTYFQNEAQLEKSRLLSDRFSAERPKGSFSTLEIQRTEQGDSAMYLCASSPGQGADNQPQHFGDGTRLSIL.

The rearrangement joins TRBV4-1 to TRBJ2-5, with D maybe TRBD1 (6 bases). The V gene's germline CDR1 is MGHRA and CDR2 YSYEKL. This CDR3 comprises 19 residues. Trimming cost V 2 bases and J 3 bases, with 25 bases left between them. This CDR3 reads CASSQTLLYGTHQEETQYF. For the CDR3, the DNA is TGCGCCAGCAGCCAAACCCTATTGTACGGGACACACCAAGAAGAGACCCAGTACTTC.

The chain uses TRBV5-6 and TRBJ2-5; tentatively, D is TRBD2 (5 bases). The CDR3 length is 14 residues. Germline loops: CDR1 SGHDT, CDR2 YYEEEE. Trimming took off 5 bases at V and 3 bases at J, with 14 bases between the two ends. The CDR3 spells CASRGSDGKETQYF. CDR3 DNA: TGTGCCAGCAGGGGATCGGACGGGAAAGAGACCCAGTACTTC. The full variable domain, rest sourced from reference TRBV5-6 and TRBJ2-5, is DAGVTQSPTHLIKTRGQQVTLRCSPKSGHDTVSWYQQALGQGPQFIFQYYEEEERQRGNFPDRFSGHQFPNYSSELNVNALLLGDSALYLCASRGSDGKETQYFGPGTRLLVL.

The chain uses TRBV10-2 and TRBJ1-1; tentative D call: TRBD1 (5 bases). This CDR3 spans 14 amino acids. Between the trimmed V and J ends, which lost 2 bases and 4 bases, there was a span of 11 bases. Germline V lookup: CDR1 WSHSY, CDR2 SAAADI. CDR3 DNA: TGCGCCAGCAGTGAGGCGGGGAGGGGCACTGAAGCTTTCTTT. Residues: CASSEAGRGTEAFF.

The V and J genes are TRBV4-3 and TRBJ2-1; 10 nucleotides match TRBD2. The CDR3 loop spans 17 amino acids. Germline CDR1 and CDR2: LGHNA and YSLEER. Losses at the gene ends were 0 bases for V and 4 bases for J; bases not matched to a gene: 6. The CDR3 is CASSQDRAGGPYNEQFF. The CDR3 DNA sequence: TGCGCCAGCAGCCAAGATAGAGCGGGGGGGCCTTACAATGAGCAGTTCTTC.